This T cell receptor (beta chain) was sequenced during a study of CD8 T cells in ankylosing spondylitis. This clonotype was observed a handful of times. Its specificity is unknown. The germline CDR1 and CDR2 sequences are MGHRA and YSYEKL. The V gene lost 3 bases and the J gene lost 2 bases, with 11 bases spanning the gap. The length of the CDR3 is 14 residues. Construction of TCR beta libraries was performed using quantitative 5'-RACE with molecular barcodes. TCRdb redid the calling of the 5' RACE reads with MiXCR, one entry per CDR3 protein. The data contain 800,000 to 900,000 distinct CDR3 sequences, 12% of them singletons. Study findings and constraints: Reports say disease-linked clones showed up significantly more in matched ankylosing spondylitis synovial fluid. Reactive arthritis synovial fluid and blood were previously reported to contain some motif variants. Seemingly characteristic of ankylosing spondylitis blood was a TCR beta motif consisting of roughly 8 highly homologous variants.

The clonotype was recovered from a male donor with ankylosing spondylitis. V usage is TRBV4-1 and J usage is TRBJ2-7, with D unresolved. Sample: blood, either unsorted or a sorted T cell fraction (not recorded which). Written as DNA, the CDR3 is TGCGCCAGCAGCCATACTGGCAGCGCCTACGAGCAGTACTTC. This encodes CASSHTGSAYEQYF.